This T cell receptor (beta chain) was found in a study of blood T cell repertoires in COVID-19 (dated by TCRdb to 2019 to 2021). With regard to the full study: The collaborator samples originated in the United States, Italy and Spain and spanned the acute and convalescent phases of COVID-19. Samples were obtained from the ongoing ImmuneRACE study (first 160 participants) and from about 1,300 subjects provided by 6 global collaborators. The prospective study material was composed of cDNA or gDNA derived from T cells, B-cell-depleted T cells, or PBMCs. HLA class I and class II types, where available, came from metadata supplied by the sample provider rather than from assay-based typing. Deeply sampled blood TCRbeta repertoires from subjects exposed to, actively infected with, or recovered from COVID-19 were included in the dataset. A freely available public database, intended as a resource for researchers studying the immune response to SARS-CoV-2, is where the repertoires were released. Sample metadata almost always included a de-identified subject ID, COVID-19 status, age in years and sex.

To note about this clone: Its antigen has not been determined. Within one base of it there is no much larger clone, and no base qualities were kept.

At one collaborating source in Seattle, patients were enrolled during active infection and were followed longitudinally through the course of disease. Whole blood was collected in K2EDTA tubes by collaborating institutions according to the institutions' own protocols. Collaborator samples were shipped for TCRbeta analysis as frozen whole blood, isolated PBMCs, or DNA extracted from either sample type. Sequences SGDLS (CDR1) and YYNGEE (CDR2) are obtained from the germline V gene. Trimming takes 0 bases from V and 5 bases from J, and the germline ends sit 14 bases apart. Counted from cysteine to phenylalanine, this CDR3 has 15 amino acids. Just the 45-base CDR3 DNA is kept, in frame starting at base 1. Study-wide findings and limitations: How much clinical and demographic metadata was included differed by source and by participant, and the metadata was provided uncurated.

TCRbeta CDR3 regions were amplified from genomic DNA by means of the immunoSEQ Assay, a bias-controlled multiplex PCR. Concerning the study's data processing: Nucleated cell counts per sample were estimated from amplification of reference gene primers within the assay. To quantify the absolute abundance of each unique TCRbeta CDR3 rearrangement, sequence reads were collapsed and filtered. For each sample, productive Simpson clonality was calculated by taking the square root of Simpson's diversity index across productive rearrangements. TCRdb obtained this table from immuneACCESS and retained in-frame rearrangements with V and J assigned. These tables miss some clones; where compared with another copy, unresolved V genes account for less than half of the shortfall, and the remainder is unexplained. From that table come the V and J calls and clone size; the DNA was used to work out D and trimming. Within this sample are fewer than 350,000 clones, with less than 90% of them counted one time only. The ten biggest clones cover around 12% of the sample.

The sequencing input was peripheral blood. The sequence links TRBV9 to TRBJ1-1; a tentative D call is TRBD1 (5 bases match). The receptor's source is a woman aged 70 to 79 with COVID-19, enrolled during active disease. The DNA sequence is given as TGTGCCAGCAGCGTAGACCCCGACGGGGGGACTGAAGCTTTCTTT. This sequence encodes CASSVDPDGGTEAFF.